Presented here are 21 T cell receptor beta chains from one specimen sequenced in a study of blood T cell repertoires in COVID-19. Profiled with immunoSEQ multiplex PCR; TCRdb holds only in-frame clones, not every one. In the table there are 300,000 or so clones, 85% to 90% of which are singletons. The sequenced material came from peripheral blood. These receptor sequences come from a young woman with COVID-19, enrolled during active disease.

V gene TRBV18 combines with J gene TRBJ2-5; maybe TRBD1 (7 bases). V was shortened by 6 bases and J by 2 bases, with 10 bases between the two germline ends. The V gene's germline CDR1 is KGHSH and CDR2 LQKENI. The CDR3 has 13 amino acids. The CDR3 DNA reads as TGTGCCAGCTCGCGGGGACAGCAAGAGACCCAGTACTTC. This codes for CASSRGQQETQYF.

The count of this clone is one. This chain uses TRBV30 with TRBJ2-1; 12 bases fit TRBD2. CDR1 is GTSNPN and CDR2 is SVGIG in the germline V gene (reference sequence). This CDR3 spans 17 amino acids. The trim removed 1 base at V and 9 bases at J, leaving 13 bases unmatched. This CDR3 is CAWSGRLELAGGSEQFF. CDR3 coding DNA: TGTGCCTGGAGTGGTCGTTTAGAGCTAGCGGGAGGGAGTGAGCAGTTCTTC. Combining the CDR3 with reference TRBV30 and TRBJ2-1 gives the whole variable domain SQTIHQWPATLVQPVGSPLSLECTVEGTSNPNLYWYRQAAGRGLQLLFYSVGIGQISSEVPQNLSASRPQDRQFILSSKKLLLSDSGFYLCAWSGRLELAGGSEQFFGPGTRLTVL.

The chain joins TRBV16 to TRBJ1-5; D may be TRBD1 (5 bases). The CDR3 totals 17 residues. Trimming took 0 bases from V and 6 from J, leaving 18 bases between them. In germline, CDR1 is KGHSY, CDR2 FQNENV. The CDR3 sequence is CASSQSRVREDRQPQHF. CDR3 bases: TGTGCCAGCAGCCAATCGAGGGTCAGGGAGGATCGTCAGCCCCAGCATTTT.

The CDR3 sequence: CASSLHYEQYF. Here the CDR3 DNA reads TGTGCCAGCAGCTTACACTACGAGCAGTACTTC. The chain is built from TRBV11-2 and TRBJ2-7; D gene ambiguous. This CDR3 spans 11 amino acids. In germline, CDR1 is SGHAT, CDR2 FQNNGV. V was trimmed by 2 bases and J by 3 bases, leaving 2 bases between them.

CDR3 sequence (DNA): TGTGCCAGCAGCCACCCATTTTACGGGACTCCCAGCAATGAGCAGTTCTTC. Translated: CASSHPFYGTPSNEQFF. This chain links TRBV3-1 (or the pseudogene TRBV3-2) with TRBJ2-1; perhaps TRBD2 as D (6 bases). In germline, CDR1 is LGHDT, CDR2 YNNKEL (reference sequence). V lost 3 bases and J 6 bases, leaving 21 bases between the germline ends. The CDR3 runs 17 residues.

The chain has TRBV5-1 and TRBJ2-7; 8 bases are shared with TRBD1. This CDR3 spans 15 amino acids. The germline V gene encodes CDR1 SGHRS and CDR2 YFSETQ. V lost 4 bases and J lost 0; bases outside the gene matches: 6. In DNA form, the CDR3 reads TGCGCCAGCAGCCTCAGGACAGGGCCCTCCTACGAGCAGTACTTC. As protein: CASSLRTGPSYEQYF.

The V call is TRBV9, the J call TRBJ2-5; TRBD1 matches 9 bases. Germline V lookup: CDR1 SGDLS, CDR2 YYNGEE. V shed 2 bases and J 1 base; nucleotides not matched to a gene: 3. The CDR3 loop spans 15 amino acids. CDR3 amino acids: CASSVGTGSQETQYF. For the CDR3, the DNA is TGTGCCAGCAGCGTCGGGACAGGGAGCCAAGAGACCCAGTACTTC.

The chain recombines TRBV5-6 with TRBJ2-2, with D unresolved. The CDR3 extends over 14 amino acids. Trimming removed 4 bases at V and 0 bases at J, with 7 bases between. CDR1 and CDR2 from the germline V gene are SGHDT and YYEEEE. CDR3 sequence: CASSLSPNTGELFF. As DNA, the CDR3 is TGTGCCAGCAGCCTAAGCCCGAACACCGGGGAGCTGTTTTTT.

The chain carries TRBV28 and TRBJ1-2, with TRBD1 matching 9 bases. V was clipped by 9 bases and J by 9 bases; unmatched bases: 11. The germline V gene encodes CDR1 MDHEN and CDR2 SYDVKM. CDR3 length: 13 residues. CDR3 sequence reads: CASEPGQGSSYTF. The DNA for the CDR3 is TGTGCCAGTGAACCGGGACAGGGTTCTAGCTACACCTTC.

The chain carries TRBV27 and TRBJ1-2, with TRBD1 identical over 8 bases. The V gene end was trimmed by 5 bases and the J gene end by 2 bases; junction bases not matched to a gene: 10. CDR1 MNHEY and CDR2 SMNVEV come from the germline V gene (reference sequence). There are 16 residues in the CDR3. The CDR3 loop reads CASSKTTGEENYGYTF. In DNA, the CDR3 is TGTGCCAGCAGTAAGACGACAGGGGAGGAAAACTATGGCTACACCTTC.

Worth noting for this clone: Other DNA sequences of this sample code for an identical CDR3. This chain's CDR3 is CASSITGNQPQHF. The CDR3 nucleotides read TGTGCCAGTAGTATAACGGGGAATCAGCCCCAGCATTTT. The chain has TRBV19 and TRBJ1-5; D ambiguous. The CDR3 totals 13 residues. The germline V gene has CDR1 LNHDA and CDR2 SQIVND (reference sequence). V gave up 2 bases and J gave up 4 bases, with 6 bases separating them.

The rearrangement uses TRBV5-1 and TRBJ1-3, with 9 bases identical to TRBD1. The V gene end was trimmed by 3 bases and the J gene end by 6 bases; junction bases not matched to a gene: 4. The CDR3 sequence is 14 residues long. Germline values: CDR1 SGHRS, CDR2 YFSETQ. CDR3 in DNA: TGCGCCAGCAGCTCTACAGGGGGCGAAAACACCATATATTTT. It encodes CASSSTGGENTIYF. Full variable domain (rest looked up from reference TRBV5-1 and TRBJ1-3): KAGVTQTPRYLIKTRGQQVTLSCSPISGHRSVSWYQQTPGQGLQFLFEYFSETQRNKGNFPGRFSGRQFSNSRSEMNVSTLELGDSALYLCASSSTGGENTIYFGEGSWLTVV.

This chain links TRBV5-1 with TRBJ2-7; weak D call: TRBD2 (6 bases). Germline values: CDR1 SGHRS, CDR2 YFSETQ. Trimming left V 3 bases short and J 6 bases short, with 22 bases between. This CDR3 is built from 16 residues. CDR3 DNA: TGCGCCAGCAGCTCAACTTCTAGCGCCGCTGGGGTCGAGCAGTACTTC. It specifies CASSSTSSAAGVEQYF.

The rearrangement joins TRBV21-1 to TRBJ2-4; no check of the table's D call, TRBD2, against the DNA was made. TRBV21-1 is a pseudogene. This CDR3 comprises 12 residues. The CDR3 nucleotides read TGTGCCACGGGACTAGCCAAAAACATTCAGTACTTC. It translates to CATGLAKNIQYF.

This chain uses TRBV25-1 with TRBJ1-6; D remains unclear. The CDR3 is made up of 14 amino acids. Germline loops: CDR1 MGHDK, CDR2 SYGVNS. Between the trimmed V and J ends, which lost 8 bases and 0 bases, there was a span of 8 bases. DNA for the CDR3: TGTGCCAGCCGGGTTGGCTCCTATAATTCACCCCTCCACTTT. This codes for CASRVGSYNSPLHF.

The rearrangement links TRBV18 to TRBJ2-5; 7 bases agree with TRBD1. The CDR3 is 15 residues long. Germline-derived CDR1 and CDR2 are KGHSH and LQKENI. After removal of 1 base from V and 0 bases from J, the junction contained 2 bases not matched to a gene. The CDR3 DNA reads as TGTGCCAGCTCACCACTGACAGGGAACCAAGAGACCCAGTACTTC. Translated: CASSPLTGNQETQYF.

This clone was observed a single time. The V call is TRBV5-1, the J call TRBJ1-1; D possibly corresponds to TRBD1 (5 bases). This CDR3 comprises 14 residues. Per germline, CDR1 SGHRS and CDR2 YFSETQ. V was shortened by 1 base and J by 6 bases, with 13 bases between the two germline ends. For the CDR3, the DNA is TGCGCCAGCAGCTTGAATCTTCAGGGCCCTGAAGCTTTCTTT. It encodes CASSLNLQGPEAFF.

The genes are TRBV9 and TRBJ2-7; 11 positions match TRBD2. Trimming cost V 0 bases and J 4 bases; bases outside gene matches: 15. Germline V gene sequence: CDR1 SGDLS, CDR2 YYNGEE. The length of the CDR3 is 19 residues. The DNA of the CDR3 is TGTGCCAGCAGCGTAGGTGAAACTAGCGGGAGCTTTTTCCGGTACGAGCAGTACTTC. It translates to CASSVGETSGSFFRYEQYF. Full variable domain (missing parts from reference TRBV9 and TRBJ2-7): DSGVTQTPKHLITATGQRVTLRCSPRSGDLSVYWYQQSLDQGLQFLIQYYNGEERAKGNILERFSAQQFPDLHSELNLSSLELGDSALYFCASSVGETSGSFFRYEQYFGPGTRLTVT.

The genes are TRBV9 and TRBJ2-1; 7 positions match TRBD2. V lost 1 base, J lost 1 base, and 2 bases stayed unmatched. Germline V lookup: CDR1 SGDLS, CDR2 YYNGEE. The CDR3 extends over 15 amino acids. The CDR3 sequence: CASSVSGISYNEQFF. Here the CDR3 DNA reads TGTGCCAGCAGCGTAAGCGGGATTTCCTACAATGAGCAGTTCTTC.

This chain joins TRBV10-3 and TRBJ2-1; 11 bases align to TRBD2. Per the germline V gene, CDR1 is ENHRY and CDR2 is SYGVKD. The ends lost 5 bases at V and 4 bases at J; junction bases unmatched: 10. This CDR3 has 17 residues. The CDR3 is CAISSRAGTSGYNEQFF. CDR3 DNA sequence: TGTGCCATCAGTTCCCGGGCTGGGACTAGCGGTTACAATGAGCAGTTCTTC.

J is TRBJ2-2 and V is TRBV7-3; maybe TRBD1 (6 bases). Trimming cost V 4 bases and J 4 bases, with 16 bases left between them. CDR1 is SGHTA and CDR2 is FQGTGA in the germline V gene. This CDR3 region has 16 residues. CDR3 residues: CASSSATQGRTGELFF. In DNA form, the CDR3 reads TGTGCCAGCAGCTCCGCTACCCAGGGGCGCACCGGGGAGCTGTTTTTT.